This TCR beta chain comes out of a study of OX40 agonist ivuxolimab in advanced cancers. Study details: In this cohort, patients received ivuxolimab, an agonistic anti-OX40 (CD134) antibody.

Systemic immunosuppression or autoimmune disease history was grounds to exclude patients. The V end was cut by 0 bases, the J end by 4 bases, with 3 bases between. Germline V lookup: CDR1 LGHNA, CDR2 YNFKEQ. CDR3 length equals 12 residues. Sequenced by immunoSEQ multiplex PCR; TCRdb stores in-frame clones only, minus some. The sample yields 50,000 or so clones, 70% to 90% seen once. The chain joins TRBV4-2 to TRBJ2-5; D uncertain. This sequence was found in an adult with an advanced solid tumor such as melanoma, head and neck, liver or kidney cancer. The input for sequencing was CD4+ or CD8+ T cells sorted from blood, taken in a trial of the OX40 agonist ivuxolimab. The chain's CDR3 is CASSQDRETQYF. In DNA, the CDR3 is TGTGCCAGCAGCCAAGATCGAGAGACCCAGTACTTC.